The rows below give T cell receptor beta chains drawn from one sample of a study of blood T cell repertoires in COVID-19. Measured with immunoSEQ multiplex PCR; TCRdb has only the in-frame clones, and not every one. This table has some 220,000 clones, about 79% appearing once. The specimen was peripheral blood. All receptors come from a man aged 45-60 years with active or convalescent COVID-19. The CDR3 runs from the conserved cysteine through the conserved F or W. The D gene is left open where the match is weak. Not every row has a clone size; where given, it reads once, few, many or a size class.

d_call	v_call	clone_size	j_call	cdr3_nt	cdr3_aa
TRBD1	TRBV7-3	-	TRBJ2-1	TGTGCCAGCAGCTTAACTATAGGGGACAGCTACAATGAGCAGTTCTTC	CASSLTIGDSYNEQFF
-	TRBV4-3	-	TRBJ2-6	TGCGCCAGCAGCCAAGACCCGGTTACGCACTCTGGGGCCAACGTCCTGACTTTC	CASSQDPVTHSGANVLTF
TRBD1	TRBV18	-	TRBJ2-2	TGTGCCAGCTCCTCCGGGACAGGGAGCACCGGGGAGCTGTTTTTT	CASSSGTGSTGELFF
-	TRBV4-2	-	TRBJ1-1	TGTGCCAGCAGCCAAGATCCCGGTATGAACACTGAAGCTTTCTTT	CASSQDPGMNTEAFF
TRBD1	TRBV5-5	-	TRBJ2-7	TGTGCCAGCACGGGGGACAGGGGTCCACGGGAGCAGTACTTC	CASTGDRGPREQYF
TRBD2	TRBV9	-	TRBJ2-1	TGTGCCAGCAGCCCTCGACTAGCGGGAGGTTACAATGAGCAGTTCTTC	CASSPRLAGGYNEQFF
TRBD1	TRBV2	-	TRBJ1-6	TGTGCCAGCAGCGGACAGGGAGTTGATTCACCCCTCCACTTT	CASSGQGVDSPLHF
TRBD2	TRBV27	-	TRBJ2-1	TGTGCCAGCAGATGGGGAGGGGAGCAGTTCTTC	CASRWGGEQFF
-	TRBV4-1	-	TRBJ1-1	TGCGCCAGCAGCCAAGAGGAAGCCAGGGACACTGAAGCTTTCTTT	CASSQEEARDTEAFF
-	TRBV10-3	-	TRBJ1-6	TGTGCCATCAGCCGACAGGTTAATTCACCCCTCCACTTT	CAISRQVNSPLHF
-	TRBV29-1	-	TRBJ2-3	TGCAGCGTTGGTGCGGGGTGGGGCACAGATACGCAGTATTTT	CSVGAGWGTDTQYF
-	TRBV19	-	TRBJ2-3	TGTGCCAGTAGTATATTTATCACAGATACGCAGTATTTT	CASSIFITDTQYF
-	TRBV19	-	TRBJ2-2	TGTGCCAGTAGTATCGGGAACACCGGGGAGCTGTTTTTT	CASSIGNTGELFF
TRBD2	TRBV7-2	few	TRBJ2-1	TGTGCCAGCAGCTATACCCCTGGACTAGCGAGTGAGCAGTTCTTC	CASSYTPGLASEQFF
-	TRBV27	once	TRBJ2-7	TGTGCCAGCAGTTTATCCCCCGTGGGGGCGGGCCACGAGCAGTACTTC	CASSLSPVGAGHEQYF
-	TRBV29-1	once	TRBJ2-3	TGCAGCGTGCAGGGGAAGGGGACAGATACGCAGTATTTT	CSVQGKGTDTQYF
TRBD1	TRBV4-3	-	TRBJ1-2	TGCGCCAGCAGCCAAGACACAGGGGACCTCTATGGCTACACCTTC	CASSQDTGDLYGYTF
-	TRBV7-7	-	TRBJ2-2	TGTGCTAGCAGCTTAGAGGTCACGGGGGGCGCAGACACCGGGGAGCTGTTTTTT	CASSLEVTGGADTGELFF
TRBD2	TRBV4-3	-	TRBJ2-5	TGCGCCAGCTCCTATCTCCGGGGGGGCCAAGAGACCCAGTACTTC	CASSYLRGGQETQYF
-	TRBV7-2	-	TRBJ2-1	TGTGCCAGCAGCTCCCTGGCGGCCTCCTACAATGAGCAGTTCTTC	CASSSLAASYNEQFF
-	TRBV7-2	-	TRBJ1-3	TGTGCCAGCAGGGACAGCCAGGTCTCTGGAAACACCATATATTTT	CASRDSQVSGNTIYF
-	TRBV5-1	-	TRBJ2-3	TGCGCCAGCAGCTTGGCTACAGGCACAGATACGCAGTATTTT	CASSLATGTDTQYF
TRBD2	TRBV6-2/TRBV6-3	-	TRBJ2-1	TGTGCCAGCAGTTACAGCGGGAGTTCCTACAATGAGCAGTTCTTC	CASSYSGSSYNEQFF
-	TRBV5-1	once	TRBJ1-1	TGCGCCAGCACCGGGGGGGTCGGCACTGAAGCTTTCTTT	CASTGGVGTEAFF
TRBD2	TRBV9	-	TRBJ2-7	TGTGCCAGCAGCGCCTCTAGCGGGAGGGCCTACGAGCAGTACTTC	CASSASSGRAYEQYF
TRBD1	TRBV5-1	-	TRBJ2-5	TGCGCCAGCAGCTTGTTAGGACAGGGAGAGACCCAGTACTTC	CASSLLGQGETQYF
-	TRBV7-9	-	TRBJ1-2	TGTGCCAGCAGCCCCGGGACTCTCTATGGCTACACCTTC	CASSPGTLYGYTF
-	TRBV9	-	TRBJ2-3	TGTGCCAGCAGCGTAGGGGCTGCAGATACGCAGTATTTT	CASSVGAADTQYF
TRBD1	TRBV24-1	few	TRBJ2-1	TGTGCCACCAGTGATTACGGGACAGGATCCTACAATGAGCAGTTCTTC	CATSDYGTGSYNEQFF
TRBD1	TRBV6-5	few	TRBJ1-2	TGTGCCAGCAGTTCGCGGACAGGGGCGGGGACGTATGGCTACACCTTC	CASSSRTGAGTYGYTF
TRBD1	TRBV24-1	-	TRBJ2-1	TGTGCCACCAGTGATTTACGTCGAGGGACAGACAATGAGCAGTTCTTC	CATSDLRRGTDNEQFF
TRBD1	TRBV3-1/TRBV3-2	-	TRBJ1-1	TGTGCCAGCAGCCAACTGGGACAGCCGAACACTGAAGCTTTCTTT	CASSQLGQPNTEAFF
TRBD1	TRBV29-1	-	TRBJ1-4	TGCAGCGTTTCGAAAGGGGGCGCACGGGCTAGCGAAAAACTGTTTTTT	CSVSKGGARASEKLFF
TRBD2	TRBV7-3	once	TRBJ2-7	TGTGCCAGCAGCTTAAGGGGGGGCTACGAGCAGTACTTC	CASSLRGGYEQYF
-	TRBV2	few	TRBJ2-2	TGTGCCAGCAGTGCCGGAGCCTATCAGGGCGCAGCCGGGGAGCTGTTTTTT	CASSAGAYQGAAGELFF
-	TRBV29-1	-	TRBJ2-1	TGCAGCGTTGAAGCCGGGTTTACAGGCAATGAGCAGTTCTTC	CSVEAGFTGNEQFF
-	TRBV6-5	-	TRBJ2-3	TGTGCCAGCTGTACCCACGGGACAGATACGCAGTATTTT	CASCTHGTDTQYF
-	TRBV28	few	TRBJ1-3	TGTGCCAGCAGTCCGACTATTGCGTCGTTCTCTGGAAACACCATATATTTT	CASSPTIASFSGNTIYF
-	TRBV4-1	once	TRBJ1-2	TGCGCCAGCAGCCAAGAGCCAGGGAATGGGTATGGCTACACCTTC	CASSQEPGNGYGYTF
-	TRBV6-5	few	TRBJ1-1	TGTGCCAGCAATCCTAGAGGTTGGACAACGACTGAAGCTTTCTTT	CASNPRGWTTTEAFF
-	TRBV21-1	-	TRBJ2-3	TGTGCCAGCAGCAAAGTGCGGAACGATAAGGAAGATACGCAGTATTTT	CASSKVRNDKEDTQYF
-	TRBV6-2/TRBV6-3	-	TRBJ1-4	TGTGCCAGCAGTCTGAACGGACAGATTAATGAAAAACTGTTTTTT	CASSLNGQINEKLFF
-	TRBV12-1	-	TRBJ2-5	TGTGCCAGCAGCTTTGCCCTAGCGGGAGACTTAGAGACCCAGTACTTC	CASSFALAGDLETQYF
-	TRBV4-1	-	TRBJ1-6	TGCGCCAGCAGCCAAGTAGGGGTTGATTCACCCCTCCACTTT	CASSQVGVDSPLHF
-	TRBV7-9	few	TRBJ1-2	TGTGCCAGCAGTCCCCCGGGACATAGGGGCTACACCTTC	CASSPPGHRGYTF
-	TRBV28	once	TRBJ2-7	TGTGCCAGCATGTCCCTAAGCGGTCTCTCCTACGAGCAGTACTTC	CASMSLSGLSYEQYF
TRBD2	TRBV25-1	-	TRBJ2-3	TGTGCCAGCAGTGAAGGGGAGGGGTATACGCAGTATTTT	CASSEGEGYTQYF
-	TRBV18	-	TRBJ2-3	TGTGCCAGCTCCCCACGGAGGCAGTGGGTGGATACGCAGTATTTT	CASSPRRQWVDTQYF
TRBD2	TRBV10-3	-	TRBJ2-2	TGTGCCATCTCGCGGGGGGAGGGCACCGGGGAGCTGTTTTTT	CAISRGEGTGELFF
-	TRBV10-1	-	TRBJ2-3	TGCGCCAGCAGTGAAGGGACAAATAGCACAGATACGCAGTATTTT	CASSEGTNSTDTQYF
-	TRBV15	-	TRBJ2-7	TGTGCCACCAGCAGAGATCCACAGTTGGGCTACGAGCAGTACTTC	CATSRDPQLGYEQYF
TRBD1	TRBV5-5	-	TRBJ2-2	TGTGCCAGCAGCTGGACAGGGCATTCCCGGGAGCTGTTTTTT	CASSWTGHSRELFF
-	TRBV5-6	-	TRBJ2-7	TGTGCCAGCAGCTTGGTAGGGGGTCACGAGCAGTACTTC	CASSLVGGHEQYF
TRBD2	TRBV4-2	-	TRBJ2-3	TGTGCCAGCAGCCCTACCCGGAGCGGGGGAGCTACTAGCACAGATACGCAGTATTTT	CASSPTRSGGATSTDTQYF
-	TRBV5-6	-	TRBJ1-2	TGTGCCAGCAGCTTGAGCAGAGGGTATGGCTACACCTTC	CASSLSRGYGYTF